The 30 T cell receptor beta chains listed next were all sequenced from one sample in a study of T cells in Graves' hyperthyroidism and ophthalmopathy. Researchers took RNA transcripts and amplified the TCR beta CDR3 regions from them. HTBI primers were used for first-round RT-PCR of the TCR CDR3. TCRdb recomputed calls from the multiplex PCR reads with MiXCR, one row per CDR3 protein. This sample has some 500,000 distinct CDR3 sequences, with approximately 25% found just once. The source material was blood. These receptors were collected from a woman aged 25-40 years with Graves' ophthalmopathy.

This clonotype was counted at least ten times. One junction end does not reproduce the germline sequence, and a read error may be involved. The chain uses TRBV15 and TRBJ2-2, with a weak D call TRBD2 (6 bases). Per the germline V gene, CDR1 is LNHNV and CDR2 is YYDKDF (reference sequence). The CDR3 contains 15 residues. The CDR3 is CATMEGGGNTGELSF. The CDR3, as DNA: TGTGCCACCATGGAGGGAGGAGGGAACACCGGGGAGCTGTCTTTT.

The chain recombines TRBV3-1 with TRBJ2-2; TRBD2 might be the D (6 bases). The V end was cut by 1 base, the J end by 6 bases, with 12 bases between. The CDR3 runs 15 residues. Germline V gives CDR1 LGHDT, CDR2 YNNKEL (reference sequence). The CDR3 sequence is CASSQVPGVAGELFF. The DNA of the CDR3 is TGTGCCAGCAGCCAAGTTCCGGGGGTGGCCGGGGAGCTGTTTTTT. The full variable domain, completed using reference TRBV3-1 and TRBJ2-2, is DTAVSQTPKYLVTQMGNDKSIKCEQNLGHDTMYWYKQDSKKFLKIMFSYNNKELIINETVPNRFSPKSPDKAHLNLHINSLELGDSAVYFCASSQVPGVAGELFFGEGSRLTVL.

This clonotype came up once. This sequence joins TRBV29-1 and TRBJ1-2; TRBD1 matches at 10 bases. The CDR3 runs 15 residues. J was trimmed by 4 bases and V by 2 bases; bases with no gene match: 7. The germline gives CDR1 SQVTM, CDR2 ANQGSEA. DNA for the CDR3: TGCAGCGTTGAAACCGGGACAGGGGTCTTCTATGGCTACACCTTC. It is translated as CSVETGTGVFYGYTF.

This clonotype was seen ten or more times. The chain employs TRBV29-1 and TRBJ2-7; the match to TRBD1 covers 9 bases. The V gene end was trimmed by 2 bases and the J gene end by 3 bases; junction bases not matched to a gene: 5. The CDR3 totals 14 residues. Germline-derived CDR1 and CDR2 are SQVTM and ANQGSEA. CDR3 amino acids: CSVETGDRVYEQYF. In nucleotides, the CDR3 is TGCAGCGTTGAAACGGGGGACAGGGTCTACGAGCAGTACTTC.

There are many counts of this clonotype. This sequence joins TRBV6-2 or TRBV6-3 and TRBJ2-2; D unclear. V was clipped by 6 bases and J by 4 bases, with 9 bases between them. Germline V gene data show CDR1 as MNHEY and CDR2 as SVGEGT. The CDR3 runs to 13 residues. CDR3 region: CASRHKITGELFF. CDR3 DNA: TGTGCCAGCAGACACAAGATCACCGGGGAGCTGTTTTTT.

This clonotype was counted only a few times. A read error may explain this, as a much larger clone is one base away. The J gene is TRBJ2-4, the V gene TRBV20-1; D perhaps matches TRBD1 (5 bases). Germline values: CDR1 DFQATT, CDR2 SNEGSKA (reference sequence). The CDR3 spans 13 residues. Written as DNA, the CDR3 is TGCAGTGCTAGAGTAGGCAGGGTAAACATTAAGTACTTC. Protein: CSARVGRVNIKYF.

The sample holds a few counts of this clonotype. At one end, the junction sequence differs from germline, possibly due to a read error. The chain carries TRBV5-1 and TRBJ2-4; 7 bases match TRBD1. The CDR3 runs to 15 residues. Germline V gene sequence: CDR1 SGHRS, CDR2 YFSETQ. The CDR3 DNA reads as TGCGCCAGCGCCTGGGGACAGCTAGCCAAAAACATTAAGTACTTC. Amino acids: CASAWGQLAKNIKYF.

This clonotype came up many times. The chain carries TRBV20-1 and TRBJ1-1, with no clear D. From germline, CDR1 is DFQATT and CDR2 SNEGSKA (reference sequence). The V end lost 6 bases, the J end lost 2 bases, and 7 bases lay between the germline ends. The CDR3 has 11 amino acids. The CDR3, as DNA: TGCAGTGCAGGGTTAAACACTGAAGCTTTCTTT. Its protein is CSAGLNTEAFF.

Of note for this clonotype: This may be a read error, as it is one base from a much larger clone. CDR3 nucleotide sequence: TGTGCCAGCAGCCAAGTCTCGGGCGGGGGGTCTTACGAGCAGTACTTC. It is translated as CASSQVSGGGSYEQYF. This chain connects TRBV3-1 to TRBJ2-7, with TRBD2 matching 8 bases. This CDR3 has 16 amino acids. The V gene end was trimmed by 1 base and the J gene end by 4 bases; junction bases not matched to a gene: 9. Germline values: CDR1 LGHDT, CDR2 YNNKEL (reference sequence).

The sample holds a few counts of this clonotype. Mismatch with germline at one junction end may stem from a read error. This CDR3 reads CASSRPSGGNPEAFF. The CDR3 DNA reads as TGCGCCAGCAGCCGGCCGTCTGGGGGGAACCCTGAAGCTTTCTTT. The rearrangement links TRBV4-1 to TRBJ1-1, with D possibly matching TRBD1 (5 bases). The V gene's germline CDR1 is MGHRA and CDR2 YSYEKL. The CDR3 contains 15 residues.

Only a few counts were recorded for this clonotype. The V gene is TRBV6-1, the J gene TRBJ1-3; D ambiguous. Per germline, CDR1 MNHNS and CDR2 SASEGT. Trimming shortened V by 2 bases and J by 8 bases, and 16 bases separated the two germline ends. The CDR3 is made up of 15 amino acids. CDR3 in amino acids: CASSEFGAVIYTIYF. As DNA, the CDR3 is TGTGCCAGCAGTGAATTCGGTGCCGTTATATACACCATATATTTT.

This clonotype was observed at least ten times. The chain employs TRBV19 and TRBJ1-5; D ambiguous. Trimming took off 7 bases at V and 4 bases at J, with 23 bases between the two ends. The V gene's germline CDR1 is LNHDA and CDR2 SQIVND (reference sequence). The CDR3 loop spans 17 amino acids. CDR3 DNA sequence: TGTGCCAGTACCGCTCTTTTCCGGCAGAGCCAAAATCAGCCCCAGCATTTT. This encodes CASTALFRQSQNQPQHF.

This clonotype has at least ten counts. V is TRBV2 and J is TRBJ1-5; D ambiguous. The V gene lost 7 bases and the J gene lost 3 bases, with 10 bases spanning the gap. Germline V gene lookup returns CDR1 SNHLY and CDR2 FYNNEI. CDR3 length equals 13 residues. The CDR3 loop reads CASTGGLNQPQHF. In DNA, the CDR3 is TGTGCCAGCACCGGCGGACTCAATCAGCCCCAGCATTTT.

The table lists this clonotype with many counts. The chain carries TRBV20-1 and TRBJ2-7; D unresolved. The CDR3 spans 17 residues. Trimming removed 1 base from V and 2 bases from J, with 21 bases in between. Germline V CDR1 and CDR2: DFQATT, SNEGSKA (reference sequence). CDR3 in DNA: TGCAGTGCTAGAGCGGACCCCCTCATCCCTCATCCCTACGAGCAGTACTTC. Its translation: CSARADPLIPHPYEQYF.

The rearrangement uses TRBV6-1 and TRBJ1-1, with TRBD1 as a possible D gene (5 bases). V shed 7 bases and J shed 7 bases, with 19 bases lying between them. CDR1 is MNHNS and CDR2 is SASEGT in the germline V gene. The CDR3 runs 14 residues. The chain's CDR3 is CASKFGTDPFEAFF. In DNA form, the CDR3 reads TGTGCCAGCAAATTCGGGACGGACCCTTTTGAAGCTTTCTTT.

This clonotype was seen only a few times. The chain couples TRBV20-1 to TRBJ2-7, with D perhaps assigned TRBD1 or TRBD2 (5 bases each). The CDR3 has 13 amino acids. Trimming removed 5 bases from V and 4 bases from J, with 15 bases in between. The germline CDR1 and CDR2 sequences are DFQATT and SNEGSKA (reference sequence). The CDR3 nucleotides are TGCAGTGCTCCCTTAGGATGGGGGTACGAGCAGTACTTC. It translates to CSAPLGWGYEQYF.

On this clonotype: One end of the junction fails to match germline, which may point to a read error. This chain joins TRBV27 and TRBJ2-5; TRBD2 matches 8 bases. CDR1 is MNHEY, CDR2 SMNVEV, per germline (reference sequence). The CDR3 is 16 amino acids. CDR3 DNA: TGTGCCAGCAGTTTATTCCTAGCGGGTCCGCTGGAGACCCAGTATTTC. Protein product: CASSLFLAGPLETQYF.

In this sample, this clonotype turned up many times. The chain couples TRBV5-1 to TRBJ1-1; D is undetermined. Trimming pared 1 base from V and 4 bases from J, leaving 11 bases between. The germline V gene encodes CDR1 SGHRS and CDR2 YFSETQ. The CDR3 has 14 amino acids. The CDR3 coding sequence is TGCGCCAGCAGCTTGTCCTCGGGAAGCACTGAAGCTTTCTTT. Protein sequence: CASSLSSGSTEAFF.

This clonotype has a handful of counts. The rearrangement links TRBV20-1 to TRBJ1-5; 8 nucleotides line up with TRBD1. Germline V gives CDR1 DFQATT, CDR2 SNEGSKA (reference sequence). The CDR3 covers 14 residues. V lost 3 bases, J lost 5 bases, and 6 bases stayed unmatched. The CDR3 DNA follows: TGCAGTGCTAGGAGTGAACAGGGGGATCAGCCCCAGCATTTT. Encoded protein: CSARSEQGDQPQHF.

This clonotype was recorded at least ten times. The chain has TRBV5-1 and TRBJ2-5; TRBD2 matches at 15 bases. Germline assignment: CDR1 SGHRS and CDR2 YFSETQ. The CDR3 length is 20 residues. V dropped 3 bases and J dropped 0; count of bases not matched to a gene: 12. The CDR3 protein is CASSSRSGTSGGPYQETQYF. The CDR3 nucleotides are TGCGCCAGCAGCTCCCGATCCGGGACTAGCGGGGGGCCCTACCAAGAGACCCAGTACTTC.

This clonotype was seen only a few times. This rearrangement joins TRBV12-3 or TRBV12-4 to TRBJ1-1, with TRBD1 identical over 7 bases. Germline trimming cut 7 bases from V and 3 bases from J; bases unmatched to any gene: 8. The CDR3 has 14 amino acids. CDR3 nucleotides: TGTGCCAGCAAACTTACAGGGGCCGACACTGAAGCTTTCTTT. This sequence encodes CASKLTGADTEAFF.

The chain is built from TRBV7-8 and TRBJ2-2; D gene uncertain. Germline loops: CDR1 SGHVS, CDR2 FQNEAQ. The CDR3 extends over 15 amino acids. V was pared by 1 base and J by 4 bases, with 10 bases between. CDR3 DNA: TGTGCCAGCAGCTTAGGCGGCCGATTCACCGGGGAGCTGTTTTTT. Protein sequence: CASSLGGRFTGELFF.

This clonotype has only a few counts. This chain links TRBV6-2 or TRBV6-3 with TRBJ1-5, with TRBD1 as a possible D gene (6 bases). CDR1 is MNHEY and CDR2 is SVGEGT in the germline V gene. The CDR3 runs to 15 residues. Trimming removed 6 bases at V and 0 bases at J, with 12 bases between. The CDR3 coding sequence is TGTGCCAGCAGCCCGGGACACAATAGCAATCAGCCCCAGCATTTT. It encodes CASSPGHNSNQPQHF.

This clonotype was picked up many times. The V and J genes are TRBV6-1 and TRBJ1-1; possible D gene TRBD1, 5 bases. The V gene lost 2 bases and the J gene lost 0 bases, with 13 bases spanning the gap. Looked up from germline, CDR1 is MNHNS and CDR2 is SASEGT. The CDR3 consists of 16 residues. The CDR3 loop reads CASSETIGTMNTEAFF. CDR3 nucleotide sequence: TGTGCCAGCAGTGAAACAATTGGGACCATGAACACTGAAGCTTTCTTT.

CDR3 DNA: TGTGCCAGCAGCGGGCCGGGACAGCCTAGGGAGACCCAGTACTTC. Its protein product is CASSGPGQPRETQYF. The chain joins TRBV7-2 to TRBJ2-5, with 7 bases identical to TRBD1. The germline CDR1 and CDR2 sequences are SGHTA and FQGNSA. V dropped 5 bases and J dropped 5; count of bases not matched to a gene: 11. The CDR3 extends over 15 amino acids.

This clonotype was seen only a few times. V is TRBV28 and J is TRBJ2-7; D is tentatively TRBD1 or TRBD2 (5 bases each). Germline V CDR1 and CDR2: MDHEN, SYDVKM. V was shortened by 7 bases and J by 5 bases, with 18 bases between the two germline ends. This CDR3 spans 14 amino acids. The CDR3 region is CASTLGREKDEQYF. DNA for the CDR3: TGTGCCAGCACCCTCGGCAGGGAGAAGGACGAGCAGTACTTC.

The genes are TRBV20-1 and TRBJ1-5; TRBD1 aligns across 7 bases. This CDR3 has 14 residues. V shed 6 bases and J 6 bases; nucleotides not matched to a gene: 11. CDR1 is DFQATT and CDR2 is SNEGSKA in the germline V gene (reference sequence). In nucleotides, the CDR3 is TGCAGTGCCAAAGTACAGGGGTGGACTCAGCCCCAGCATTTT. Protein sequence: CSAKVQGWTQPQHF.

This clonotype was seen at least ten times. This rearrangement joins TRBV18 to TRBJ1-2; no definite D call. V lost 3 bases to trimming and J lost 4 bases, with 9 bases between them. CDR3 length: 13 amino acids. Germline V gives CDR1 KGHSH, CDR2 LQKENI. The CDR3 sequence: CASSPDAAYGYTF. The CDR3 DNA follows: TGTGCCAGCTCACCCGACGCGGCCTATGGCTACACCTTC.

This clonotype occurred many times. V and J are TRBV6-5 and TRBJ2-5; 7 bases are shared with TRBD2. V shed 2 bases and J 1 base; nucleotides not matched to a gene: 7. The CDR3 sequence is 16 residues long. Germline CDR1 and CDR2: MNHEY and SVGAGI. In DNA form, the CDR3 reads TGTGCCAGCAGTTACCCGGCAGGGAGGGTCCAAGAGACCCAGTACTTC. It specifies CASSYPAGRVQETQYF.

The sample holds a few counts of this clonotype. The chain has TRBV5-5 and TRBJ2-6; the match to TRBD1 covers 7 bases. Germline V gene sequence: CDR1 SGHKS, CDR2 YYEKEE (reference sequence). The CDR3 spans 15 residues. J lost 4 bases, V lost 4 bases, and 5 bases had no gene match. The CDR3 region is CASSKDRSGANVLTF. CDR3 in DNA: TGTGCCAGCAGCAAGGACAGGAGCGGGGCCAACGTCCTGACTTTC.